The entry that follows covers one TCR beta chain sequence. The data are from a study of T cell responses to AZD1222 COVID-19 vaccine. Method: immunoSEQ multiplex PCR; TCRdb's copy keeps in-frame clones and lacks some. The sample shows tens of thousands of clones, 86% of them seen only once. With V trimmed by 2 bases and J by 3 bases, 1 base remained unmatched. CDR3 length: 13 residues. CDR1 and CDR2 from the germline V gene are MDHEN and SYDVKM. The V and J genes are TRBV28 and TRBJ2-7; 7 bases agree with TRBD2. This TCR came from an adult in good health. Sequenced here: peripheral blood, sampled on day 0 of AZD1222 vaccination. CDR3 sequence reads: CASSLAGVYEQYF. In DNA, the CDR3 is TGTGCCAGCAGTTTAGCGGGAGTCTACGAGCAGTACTTC.